What follows are 31 T cell receptor beta chains derived from one specimen sequenced in a study of T cells in Graves' hyperthyroidism and ophthalmopathy. Template material for amplifying TCR beta CDR3 regions consisted of RNA transcripts. The TCR CDR3 first-round RT-PCR relied on the HTBI primer set. TCRdb itself ran the multiplex PCR reads through MiXCR, one entry per CDR3 protein. The sample lists roughly 240,000 distinct CDR3 sequences; roughly 15% were seen once. Sequenced input: blood. The receptors stem from a woman aged 18-29 years with Graves' ophthalmopathy.

This clonotype was counted ten times or more. The J gene is TRBJ2-4, the V gene TRBV6-2 or TRBV6-3, with 8 nucleotides matching TRBD2. The J segment lost 8 bases and the V segment lost 6 bases, leaving 12 bases of the junction unmatched. Germline V lookup: CDR1 MNHEY, CDR2 SVGEGT. CDR3 length equals 15 residues. In DNA form, the CDR3 reads TGTGCCAGCAGGGTTGGGGGGAGCGGGAGTTACATTCAGTACTTC. Translated, it gives CASRVGGSGSYIQYF.

This clonotype was detected many times. The chain combines TRBV28 with TRBJ1-5; D remains unclear. The CDR3 spans 12 residues. The V gene's germline CDR1 is MDHEN and CDR2 SYDVKM. V lost 2 bases to trimming and J lost 9 bases, with 8 bases between them. The CDR3: CASSLGVGPQHF. The CDR3 DNA follows: TGTGCCAGCAGTTTAGGGGTAGGGCCCCAGCATTTT.

This clonotype was seen ten or more times. The chain has TRBV6-1 and TRBJ2-1; 13 positions agree with TRBD2. V gave up 5 bases and J gave up 7 bases; unmatched junction bases: 8. Germline CDR1 reads MNHNS; CDR2 reads SASEGT. The CDR3 is made up of 16 amino acids. CDR3 nucleotide sequence: TGTGCCAGCAGTTTCGGACTAGCGGGAGAGGGGAATGAGCAGTTCTTC. It codes for CASSFGLAGEGNEQFF.

On this clonotype: This may arise from a read error, as a much more abundant clone is one base away. In this CDR3 the conserved last residue, phenylalanine or tryptophan, is missing, so a read error is likely. CDR3 in amino acids: CASSVSFDPVAGPRVWHEQFV. The CDR3 DNA is TGTGCCAGCAGCGTATCTTTTGACCCTGTAGCTGGCCCAAGGGTCTGGCATGAGCAGTTCGTC. The rearrangement joins TRBV9 to TRBJ2-1; D not certain. Germline V gene lookup returns CDR1 SGDLS and CDR2 YYNGEE. V was trimmed by 1 base and J by 8 bases, leaving 34 bases between them. The CDR3 is 21 residues long.

This clonotype was detected ten times or more. CDR3 bases: TGTGCCAGCTCACCAGGTCTGAACAATCAGCCCCAGCATTTT. Translated, it gives CASSPGLNNQPQHF. J is TRBJ1-5 and V is TRBV18; no firm D call. V lost 2 bases to trimming and J lost 3 bases, with 8 bases between them. CDR1 is KGHSH, CDR2 LQKENI, per germline. There are 14 residues in the CDR3. Full variable domain (missing parts from reference TRBV18 and TRBJ1-5): NAGVMQNPRHLVRRRGQEARLRCSPMKGHSHVYWYRQLPEEGLKFMVYLQKENIIDESGMPKERFSAEFPKEGPSILRIQQVVRGDSAAYFCASSPGLNNQPQHFGDGTRLSIL.

This clonotype was counted many times. A much larger clonotype is one base distant, so this may be a read error. CDR3 loop: CTSSYGNTEAFF. The CDR3 coding sequence is TGTACCAGCAGTTACGGGAACACTGAAGCTTTCTTT. This chain links TRBV28 with TRBJ1-1, with no clear D. The CDR3 sequence is 12 residues long. Germline V CDR1 and CDR2: MDHEN, SYDVKM.

This clonotype has a count of ten or more. V usage is TRBV3-1 and J usage is TRBJ2-2, with TRBD1 matching 8 bases. CDR3 length: 16 residues. The germline V gene encodes CDR1 LGHDT and CDR2 YNNKEL (reference sequence). V trimming: 4 bases; J trimming: 4 bases; junction bases outside the gene matches: 8. Written as DNA, the CDR3 is TGTGCCAGCAGCCTCTCGGACAGGGCGGGCACCGGGGAGCTGTTTTTT. This codes for CASSLSDRAGTGELFF.

This clonotype showed up many times. The chain carries TRBV11-2 and TRBJ2-7; either TRBD1 or TRBD2 may supply D (5 bases each). The CDR3 consists of 18 residues. In germline, CDR1 is SGHAT, CDR2 FQNNGV. V lost 4 bases to trimming and J lost 3 bases, with 25 bases between them. The CDR3, as DNA: TGTGCCAGCAGCTCCCCCACATACACCGGGACCCCCCTCTACGAGCAGTACTTC. Its protein product is CASSSPTYTGTPLYEQYF.

This clonotype has ten or more counts. V gene TRBV13 combines with J gene TRBJ2-1, with a tentative D call TRBD1 (6 bases). The CDR3 has 15 amino acids. The V end lost 5 bases, the J end lost 5 bases, and 16 bases lay between the germline ends. The V gene's germline CDR1 is PRHDT and CDR2 FYEKMQ (reference sequence). Here the CDR3 reads CASSPPKGVDNEQFF. DNA for the CDR3: TGTGCCAGCAGCCCCCCCAAGGGGGTTGACAATGAGCAGTTCTTC.

V is TRBV11-3 and J is TRBJ2-7; 9 bases fit TRBD1. Germline V gene data show CDR1 as SGHNT and CDR2 as YENEEA. This CDR3 has 14 residues. J was trimmed by 2 bases and V by 6 bases; bases with no gene match: 5. The chain's CDR3 is CASRRGDRAYEQYF. CDR3 DNA sequence: TGTGCCAGCAGGAGAGGGGACAGGGCCTACGAGCAGTACTTC.

CDR3 nucleotides: TGTGCCAGCAGCCAAATCCAACCCGGACAGGGGGCGTTGGCTTTCTTT. Translation: CASSQIQPGQGALAFF. The gene calls are TRBV6-2 or TRBV6-3 and TRBJ1-1; 11 nucleotides agree with TRBD1. Trimming cost V 6 bases and J 11 bases; bases outside gene matches: 17. In germline, CDR1 is MNHEY, CDR2 SVGEGT. The CDR3 contains 16 residues.

This clonotype was observed at least ten times. The genes are TRBV12-3 or TRBV12-4 and TRBJ2-5; the D is unclear. V lost 4 bases and J lost 1, with 10 bases in between. The CDR3 contains 14 residues. The CDR3 region has the DNA TGTGCCAGCAGTTCCTCCTGGGTCCAAGAGACCCAGTACTTC. Translation: CASSSSWVQETQYF.

This clonotype was observed at least ten times. One end of the junction fails to match germline, which may point to a read error. V is TRBV27 and J is TRBJ2-7, with TRBD2 matching over 13 bases. Germline V gene lookup returns CDR1 MNHEY and CDR2 SMNVEV (reference sequence). CDR3 length equals 17 residues. In DNA, the CDR3 is TGTGCCAGCAGTCCGAACGGACTAGCGGGAGTCTCCCACGAGCAGTACTTC. This translates into CASSPNGLAGVSHEQYF.

The CDR3 reads CASSQMWNQPQHF. The CDR3 nucleotides read TGTGCCAGCAGCCAGATGTGGAATCAGCCCCAGCATTTT. The J gene is TRBJ1-5, the V gene TRBV3-1; D gene ambiguous. The CDR3 loop spans 13 amino acids. Germline loops: CDR1 LGHDT, CDR2 YNNKEL (reference sequence). Trimming removed 3 bases from V and 4 bases from J, with 7 bases in between.

This clonotype was counted ten times or more. The chain uses TRBV7-3 and TRBJ2-7; D may be TRBD1 (5 bases). The CDR3 runs 14 residues. Looked up from germline, CDR1 is SGHTA and CDR2 is FQGTGA. V lost 5 bases, J lost 0 bases, and 11 bases lay in between. DNA for the CDR3: TGTGCCAGCAGCCCCGGACACGACTCCTACGAGCAGTACTTC. Encoded protein: CASSPGHDSYEQYF.

This clonotype was counted many times. The chain has TRBV2 and TRBJ1-1, with D tentatively TRBD1 (5 bases). The CDR3 length is 13 residues. Germline V gene sequence: CDR1 SNHLY, CDR2 FYNNEI. Trimming stripped 3 bases from V and 0 bases from J, with 5 bases between. CDR3 DNA sequence: TGTGCCAGCAGTGAGGGGGTGAACACTGAAGCTTTCTTT. Translating gives CASSEGVNTEAFF.

This clonotype has ten or more counts. At one of its ends the junction is not consistent with the germline gene, which may arise from a read error. The gene calls are TRBV29-1 and TRBJ2-3; D uncertain. Looked up from germline, CDR1 is SQVTM and CDR2 is ANQGSEA. CDR3 size: 12 residues. The CDR3 nucleotides read TGCAGCGCCGTTCCCAATACAGACACGCAGTATTTT. As protein: CSAVPNTDTQYF.

This clonotype was picked up many times. The rearrangement joins TRBV28 to TRBJ1-5, with 8 bases lining up with TRBD1. With V trimmed by 5 bases and J by 3 bases, 9 bases remained unmatched. In germline, CDR1 is MDHEN, CDR2 SYDVKM. The CDR3 spans 16 residues. CDR3 in amino acids: CASSGAGQGANQPQHF. As DNA, the CDR3 is TGTGCCAGCAGTGGAGCAGGACAGGGCGCCAATCAGCCCCAGCATTTT.

This clonotype was detected ten times or more. The chain employs TRBV12-5 and TRBJ2-3; the match to TRBD2 covers 8 bases. CDR3 length: 13 residues. With 1 base clipped from V and 11 bases from J, the junction kept 5 bases outside the gene matches. Per germline, CDR1 LGHNT and CDR2 FRNRAP. The chain's CDR3 is CASGLGLAGQQYF. The CDR3 DNA is TGTGCTAGTGGTTTGGGGCTAGCGGGCCAGCAGTATTTT.

The genes are TRBV20-1 and TRBJ2-7, with D possibly being TRBD1 (7 bases). The V end lost 0 bases, the J end lost 2 bases, and 14 bases lay between the germline ends. The germline gives CDR1 DFQATT, CDR2 SNEGSKA (reference sequence). This CDR3 is built from 15 residues. The DNA of the CDR3 is TGCAGTGCTAGAGAACCGGACAGGACTACCTACGAGCAGTACTTC. Translating gives CSAREPDRTTYEQYF.

This clonotype was observed a few times. The chain couples TRBV4-3 to TRBJ1-4; D gene uncertain. The CDR3 has 18 amino acids. V was shortened by 0 bases and J by 6 bases, with 20 bases between the two germline ends. The V gene's germline CDR1 is LGHNA and CDR2 YSLEER. The CDR3 sequence is CASSQDLGLGEWDEKLFF. The DNA for the CDR3 is TGCGCCAGCAGCCAAGATCTGGGATTGGGAGAGTGGGATGAAAAACTGTTTTTT.

The chain employs TRBV28 and TRBJ2-7, with TRBD2 identical over 11 bases. V shed 6 bases and J 2 bases; nucleotides not matched to a gene: 9. This CDR3 contains 16 residues. Looked up from germline, CDR1 is MDHEN and CDR2 is SYDVKM. CDR3 amino acids: CASRPRLAGNPYEQYF. The CDR3 DNA reads TGTGCCAGCAGACCCCGACTAGCGGGGAATCCCTACGAGCAGTACTTC.

This sequence joins TRBV7-9 and TRBJ1-2; 7 bases line up with TRBD1. V was pared by 5 bases and J by 0 bases, with 3 bases of the junction left unmatched. The germline gives CDR1 SEHNR, CDR2 FQNEAQ (reference sequence). This CDR3 region has 14 residues. CDR3 amino acids: CASSETGTNYGYTF. The CDR3 region has the DNA TGTGCCAGCAGCGAGACAGGGACTAACTATGGCTACACCTTC. Using reference TRBV7-9 and TRBJ1-2 for the parts outside the CDR3, the full variable domain is DTGVSQNPRHKITKRGQNVTFRCDPISEHNRLYWYRQTLGQGPEFLTYFQNEAQLEKSRLLSDRFSAERPKGSFSTLEIQRTEQGDSAMYLCASSETGTNYGYTFGSGTRLTVV.

In its sample, this clonotype was seen a few times. The chain uses TRBV4-1 and TRBJ2-3; no clear D. Germline V gene lookup returns CDR1 MGHRA and CDR2 YSYEKL. The CDR3 totals 14 residues. V gave up 1 base and J gave up 2 bases, with 7 bases separating them. The CDR3, as DNA: TGCGCCAGCAGCCAAGCGCCCTACACAGATACGCAGTATTTT. It translates to CASSQAPYTDTQYF.

In this sample, this clonotype turned up many times. The chain combines TRBV19 with TRBJ2-7, with 9 nucleotides matching TRBD2. The CDR3 length is 15 residues. CDR1 and CDR2 (germline): LNHDA, SQIVND (reference sequence). The J segment lost 4 bases and the V segment lost 4 bases, leaving 8 bases of the junction unmatched. The CDR3 is CASSTPTGLAYEQYF. The CDR3 coding sequence is TGTGCCAGTAGTACCCCTACGGGACTAGCATACGAGCAGTACTTC.

This clonotype was observed a handful of times. This chain connects TRBV20-1 to TRBJ2-2; no clear D gene. From germline, CDR1 is DFQATT and CDR2 SNEGSKA (reference sequence). This CDR3 spans 15 amino acids. Trimming took 2 bases from V and 4 from J, leaving 14 bases between them. CDR3 sequence (DNA): TGCAGTGCTAGACCCCGCGGCCTTCCCACCGGGGAGCTGTTTTTT. This gives the protein CSARPRGLPTGELFF.

In this sample, this clonotype turned up many times. This chain joins TRBV10-3 and TRBJ2-7, with D perhaps TRBD1 (5 bases). The CDR3 spans 14 residues. The germline V and J ends were trimmed by 3 bases and 2 bases, with 11 bases remaining between them. CDR1 and CDR2 from the germline V gene are ENHRY and SYGVKD. The CDR3 sequence is CAISDVDIAYEQYF. CDR3 sequence (DNA): TGTGCCATCAGTGATGTGGACATTGCCTACGAGCAGTACTTC.

The chain carries TRBV4-1 and TRBJ1-2, with D possibly matching TRBD1 (5 bases). The ends were cut back, 4 bases at V and 6 bases at J, with 15 bases in the middle. The CDR3 has 14 amino acids. CDR1 and CDR2 (germline): MGHRA, YSYEKL. The CDR3 sequence is CASSPGPAGNGYTF. DNA of the CDR3: TGCGCCAGCAGCCCGGGACCAGCGGGGAATGGCTACACCTTC.

At least ten counts were recorded for this clonotype. J is TRBJ2-2 and V is TRBV11-3; possible D gene TRBD2, 6 bases. The CDR3 extends over 16 amino acids. The germline CDR1 and CDR2 sequences are SGHNT and YENEEA. Trimming took off 0 bases at V and 0 bases at J, with 8 bases between the two ends. The CDR3, as DNA: TGTGCCAGCAGCTTAGAGGGACTCTCGAACACCGGGGAGCTGTTTTTT. Its translation is CASSLEGLSNTGELFF.

The chain carries TRBV27 and TRBJ2-7; 10 bases line up with TRBD2. Trimming removed 1 base from V and 3 bases from J; junction bases left unmatched: 9. The CDR3 is made up of 17 amino acids. Germline V CDR1 and CDR2: MNHEY, SMNVEV (reference sequence). In nucleotides, the CDR3 is TGTGCCAGCAGTTTATATACTAGCGGGGATCCCAACTACGAGCAGTACTTC. Translated: CASSLYTSGDPNYEQYF.

This clonotype was observed at least ten times. The gene calls are TRBV7-2 and TRBJ2-6; D gene uncertain. V lost 5 bases and J lost 0, with 5 bases in between. Germline CDR1 SGHTA, CDR2 FQGNSA. This CDR3 comprises 14 residues. DNA of the CDR3: TGTGCCAGCAGCGCCAGCTCTGGGGCCAACGTCCTGACTTTC. Protein product: CASSASSGANVLTF.